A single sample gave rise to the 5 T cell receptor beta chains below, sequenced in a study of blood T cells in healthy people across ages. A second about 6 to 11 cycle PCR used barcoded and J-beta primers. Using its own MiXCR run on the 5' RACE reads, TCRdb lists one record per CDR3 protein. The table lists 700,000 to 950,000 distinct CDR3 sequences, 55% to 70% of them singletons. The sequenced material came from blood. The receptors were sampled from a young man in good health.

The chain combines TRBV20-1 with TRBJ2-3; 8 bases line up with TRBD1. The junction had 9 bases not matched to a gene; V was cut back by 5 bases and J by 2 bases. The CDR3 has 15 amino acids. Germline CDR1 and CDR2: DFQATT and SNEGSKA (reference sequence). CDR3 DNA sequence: TGCAGTGCTCCTGCGACAGGGGCTACCACAGATACGCAGTATTTT. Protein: CSAPATGATTDTQYF.

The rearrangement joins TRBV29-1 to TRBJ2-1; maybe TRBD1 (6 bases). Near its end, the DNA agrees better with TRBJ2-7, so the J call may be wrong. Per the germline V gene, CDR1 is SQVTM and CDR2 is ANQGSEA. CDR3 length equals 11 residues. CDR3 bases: TGCAGCGTTGGGGACACGGACGAGCAGTACTTC. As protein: CSVGDTDEQYF.

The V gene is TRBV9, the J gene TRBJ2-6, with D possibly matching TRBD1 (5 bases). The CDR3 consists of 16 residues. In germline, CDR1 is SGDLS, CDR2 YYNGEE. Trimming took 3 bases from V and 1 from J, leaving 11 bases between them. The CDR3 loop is CASSEQGDSGANVLTF. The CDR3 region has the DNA TGTGCCAGCAGCGAGCAAGGGGATTCTGGGGCCAACGTCCTGACTTTC.

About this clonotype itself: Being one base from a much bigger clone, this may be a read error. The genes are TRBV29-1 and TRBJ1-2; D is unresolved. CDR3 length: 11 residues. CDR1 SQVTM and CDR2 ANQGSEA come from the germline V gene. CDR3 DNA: TGCAGCATTGAGAAGGGTACAAGCTACACCTTC. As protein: CSIEKGTSYTF. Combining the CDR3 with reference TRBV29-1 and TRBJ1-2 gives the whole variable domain SAVISQKPSRDICQRGTSLTIQCQVDSQVTMMFWYRQQPGQSLTLIATANQGSEATYESGFVIDKFPISRPNLTFSTLTVSNMSPEDSSIYLCSIEKGTSYTFGSGTRLTVV.

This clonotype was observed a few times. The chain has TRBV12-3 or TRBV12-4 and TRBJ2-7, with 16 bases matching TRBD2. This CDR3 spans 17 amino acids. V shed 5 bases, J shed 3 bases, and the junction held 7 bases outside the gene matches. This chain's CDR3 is CASSGTSGGAPLYEQYF. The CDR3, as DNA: TGTGCCAGCAGTGGGACTAGCGGGGGGGCGCCGCTCTACGAGCAGTACTTC.